The clone carrying this T cell receptor (beta chain) was picked up many times. Its cognate antigen is unknown. The read is 3 residues too short to cover the CDR3 end, so that end is filled in from the germline J gene. Patients and controls were mostly of Caucasian heritage. From germline, CDR1 is DFQATT and CDR2 SNEGSKA (reference sequence). CDR3 length: 14 residues. The V end was cut by 4 bases, the J end by 8 bases, with 18 bases between. CVID and control samples used equivalent genomic DNA input. Only in-frame clones appear in the TCRdb table, and some are missing; sequencing was by immunoSEQ multiplex PCR. The data show under 45,000 clones, with none appearing a single time. The data derive from a study of T cell clonality in common variable immunodeficiency. Study-level points and caveats: Patient heterogeneity in the CVID cohort limited correlations between repertoire features and clinical complications. Shared TCRbeta clones were fewer between CVID subjects than controls.

The clonotype originates from a person between 18 and 75 years old in good health. V is TRBV20-1 and J is TRBJ2-4, with D possibly being TRBD2 (6 bases). The specimen sequenced was peripheral blood mononuclear cells. The part of the CDR3 DNA that was read is TGCAGTGCTACAACCGCAGCGGGCGAAGACATT. Translation: CSATTAAGEDI. The entire CDR3 reads CSATTAAGEDIQYF.